The next 27 T cell receptor beta chains were all read from a single sample in a study of blood T cell repertoires in COVID-19. Repertoires were generated with immunoSEQ multiplex PCR, while TCRdb's copy carries only in-frame clones and drops some. The data show fewer than 40,000 clones, around 89% seen once. The specimen sequenced was peripheral blood. All receptors derive from a middle-aged woman with active or convalescent COVID-19.

On this clone itself: In the same sample, other DNA sequences code for this CDR3. This chain uses TRBV7-2 with TRBJ2-1; 10 nucleotides align to TRBD2. The CDR3 has 16 residues. CDR1 and CDR2 from the germline V gene are SGHTA and FQGNSA. V trimming: 1 base; J trimming: 2 bases; junction bases outside the gene matches: 2. The CDR3 nucleotides read TGTGCCAGCAGCTTAGGGACTAGCGGAGCCTACAATGAGCAGTTCTTC. Translating gives CASSLGTSGAYNEQFF.

J is TRBJ1-5 and V is TRBV30; D might be TRBD1 (6 bases). The CDR3 is 16 amino acids. Germline values: CDR1 GTSNPN, CDR2 SVGIG (reference sequence). V was trimmed by 2 bases and J by 3 bases, leaving 17 bases between them. The DNA of the CDR3 is TGTGCCTGGAGTAGAGGGGGGGCCGCCACCAATCAGCCCCAGCATTTT. Amino acids: CAWSRGGAATNQPQHF.

In its sample, this clone was seen once. The rearrangement joins TRBV6-5 to TRBJ1-3; 7 bases match TRBD1. Germline V gene lookup returns CDR1 MNHEY and CDR2 SVGAGI. With 6 bases clipped from V and 4 bases from J, the junction kept 9 bases outside the gene matches. This CDR3 has 15 amino acids. The CDR3 loop reads CASRTQGKHGNTIYF. DNA for the CDR3: TGTGCCAGCAGGACACAGGGGAAACACGGAAACACCATATATTTT.

The V gene is TRBV7-3, the J gene TRBJ2-1; TRBD2 matches at 11 bases. J was trimmed by 6 bases and V by 7 bases; bases with no gene match: 11. In germline, CDR1 is SGHTA, CDR2 FQGTGA. The CDR3 is 16 residues long. CDR3 coding DNA: TGTGCCAGCACCGATCGAGGACTAGCGGGCCCCAATGAGCAGTTCTTC. Its protein product is CASTDRGLAGPNEQFF. The whole variable domain, remainder taken from reference TRBV7-3 and TRBJ2-1, is GAGVSQTPSNKVTEKGKYVELRCDPISGHTALYWYRQSLGQGPEFLIYFQGTGAADDSGLPNDRFFAVRPEGSVSTLKIQRTERGDSAVYLCASTDRGLAGPNEQFFGPGTRLTVL.

This chain joins TRBV7-9 and TRBJ1-3; the D gene is possibly TRBD1 (6 bases). Germline V gene data show CDR1 as SEHNR and CDR2 as FQNEAQ (reference sequence). The CDR3 totals 16 residues. The ends were cut back, 3 bases at V and 8 bases at J, with 20 bases in the middle. CDR3 coding DNA: TGTGCCAGCAGCTTCGGCGCAGGGGAAGGTACAGACACCATATATTTT. Protein product: CASSFGAGEGTDTIYF.

This chain joins TRBV5-1 and TRBJ1-6; D may be TRBD1 (5 bases). There are 15 residues in the CDR3. Between the trimmed V and J ends, which lost 0 bases and 8 bases, there was a span of 12 bases. Germline loops: CDR1 SGHRS, CDR2 YFSETQ. CDR3 sequence: CASSLDGRAYSPLHF. CDR3 nucleotides: TGCGCCAGCAGCTTGGACGGCAGGGCATATTCACCCCTCCACTTT. Complete variable domain (other parts from reference TRBV5-1 and TRBJ1-6): KAGVTQTPRYLIKTRGQQVTLSCSPISGHRSVSWYQQTPGQGLQFLFEYFSETQRNKGNFPGRFSGRQFSNSRSEMNVSTLELGDSALYLCASSLDGRAYSPLHFGNGTRLTVT.

The CDR3 spells CASSLSARAYNEQFF. The CDR3 DNA reads as TGTGCCAGCAGTTTGTCCGCCAGGGCCTACAATGAGCAGTTCTTC. The rearrangement joins TRBV27 to TRBJ2-1; perhaps TRBD1 as D (5 bases). Germline V gives CDR1 MNHEY, CDR2 SMNVEV (reference sequence). Trimming shortened V by 3 bases and J by 2 bases, and 11 bases separated the two germline ends. The CDR3 has 15 residues.

This clone was observed a handful of times. The chain is built from TRBV20-1 and TRBJ2-7; D might be TRBD1 (5 bases). V dropped 5 bases and J dropped 7 bases, with 9 bases sitting between them. This CDR3 spans 10 amino acids. Germline CDR1 reads DFQATT; CDR2 reads SNEGSKA (reference sequence). In DNA form, the CDR3 reads TGCAGTGCTGCAGGGTGGGAGCAGTACTTC. Translated: CSAAGWEQYF.

This rearrangement joins TRBV3-1 (or the pseudogene TRBV3-2) to TRBJ2-7; a weak D match, TRBD1 (6 bases). From germline, CDR1 is LGHDT and CDR2 YNNKEL (reference sequence). The V end was cut by 2 bases, the J end by 2 bases, with 10 bases between. The CDR3 sequence is 14 residues long. CDR3 residues: CASSQTRQAYEQYF. The CDR3 DNA sequence: TGTGCCAGCAGCCAAACCCGACAGGCCTACGAGCAGTACTTC.

This sequence joins TRBV6-5 and TRBJ1-2, with 7 nucleotides matching TRBD1. Germline CDR1 reads MNHEY; CDR2 reads SVGAGI. V shed 8 bases and J 4 bases; nucleotides not matched to a gene: 7. The CDR3 spans 13 residues. The CDR3 DNA is TGTGCCAGCGGAGGGGGCGGATTCTATGGCTACACCTTC. Its translation: CASGGGGFYGYTF.

The chain couples TRBV28 to TRBJ2-7; 7 positions match TRBD2. Per the germline V gene, CDR1 is MDHEN and CDR2 is SYDVKM. Unmatched junction bases numbered 1, after V lost 3 bases and J lost 5 bases. The CDR3 contains 12 residues. The CDR3 DNA is TGTGCCAGCAGTTTGGGGGGGGACGAGCAGTACTTC. This codes for CASSLGGDEQYF.

With regard to this clone: A read error may produce the germline difference seen at one junction end. The chain uses TRBV7-7 and TRBJ2-3; no clear D. The germline V gene has CDR1 SSHAT and CDR2 FNYEAQ (reference sequence). The CDR3 extends over 12 amino acids. Here the CDR3 reads CASSSLSDTQYF. Here the CDR3 DNA reads TGTGCTAGCAGCTCCCTCTCAGATACGCAGTATTTT.

J is TRBJ2-6 and V is TRBV7-9; no firm D call. The CDR3 sequence is 15 residues long. The germline V gene encodes CDR1 SEHNR and CDR2 FQNEAQ (reference sequence). The V gene lost 4 bases and the J gene lost 2 bases, with 9 bases spanning the gap. The DNA for the CDR3 is TGTGCCAGCAGCTCCAGGATAGCTGGGGCCAACGTCCTGACTTTC. This codes for CASSSRIAGANVLTF.

This chain connects TRBV5-4 to TRBJ2-1, with 10 bases fitting TRBD1. Germline V gene sequence: CDR1 SGHNT, CDR2 YYREEE (reference sequence). V shed 0 bases, J shed 9 bases, and the junction held 3 bases outside the gene matches. The CDR3 consists of 14 residues. The CDR3 sequence is CASSLATGGGEQFF. In DNA form, the CDR3 reads TGTGCCAGCAGCTTGGCGACAGGGGGCGGTGAGCAGTTCTTC.

V gene TRBV7-3 combines with J gene TRBJ2-3; no definite D call. V was cut by 2 bases and J by 3 bases, with 9 bases left in between. The CDR3 contains 14 residues. Germline CDR1 and CDR2: SGHTA and FQGTGA. The CDR3 region has the DNA TGTGCCAGCAGCTTAGATGGCTTAACAGATACGCAGTATTTT. It specifies CASSLDGLTDTQYF.

The chain is built from TRBV27 and TRBJ2-3; possible D gene TRBD1, 6 bases. Germline V gives CDR1 MNHEY, CDR2 SMNVEV (reference sequence). There are 13 residues in the CDR3. V was pared by 4 bases and J by 3 bases, with 8 bases between. The CDR3 is CASSYRETDTQYF. The CDR3 DNA sequence: TGTGCCAGCAGTTACAGGGAAACAGATACGCAGTATTTT.

The genes are TRBV5-1 and TRBJ2-1; TRBD2 matches at 9 bases. J was trimmed by 8 bases and V by 1 base; bases with no gene match: 10. The CDR3 runs 16 residues. Germline V gene sequence: CDR1 SGHRS, CDR2 YFSETQ. The CDR3 sequence: CASSLMVAGGRDEQFF. CDR3 bases: TGCGCCAGCAGCTTGATGGTGGCGGGGGGGCGGGATGAGCAGTTCTTC.

The gene calls are TRBV27 and TRBJ1-1; 8 nucleotides match TRBD1. This CDR3 spans 15 amino acids. The J segment lost 10 bases and the V segment lost 2 bases, leaving 12 bases of the junction unmatched. Per the germline V gene, CDR1 is MNHEY and CDR2 is SMNVEV (reference sequence). The CDR3 bases are TGTGCCAGCAGTTTAGGTGTGGCAGGGGGCGCGGGAGCTTTCTTT. It is translated as CASSLGVAGGAGAFF.

This chain uses TRBV10-3 with TRBJ2-7; D remains unclear. Deletions cut 3 bases from V and 0 bases from J, with 12 bases between. Germline CDR1 ENHRY, CDR2 SYGVKD. CDR3 length: 15 amino acids. The CDR3, as DNA: TGTGCCATCAGTGAACAGCAAATTTTCTCCTACGAGCAGTACTTC. Its protein product is CAISEQQIFSYEQYF.

This rearrangement joins TRBV5-4 to TRBJ1-2, with D uncertain. The CDR3 is made up of 15 amino acids. Trimming stripped 5 bases from V and 3 bases from J, with 17 bases between. Germline assignment: CDR1 SGHNT and CDR2 YYREEE (reference sequence). In nucleotides, the CDR3 is TGTGCCAGCAGTGCCGTGGAGGACCCCTACTATGGCTACACCTTC. This codes for CASSAVEDPYYGYTF.

This sequence joins TRBV7-3 and TRBJ2-1; D possibly corresponds to TRBD2 (5 bases). Germline V gene lookup returns CDR1 SGHTA and CDR2 FQGTGA. The CDR3 contains 15 residues. Trimming pared 2 bases from V and 8 bases from J, leaving 16 bases between. The CDR3 here is CASSLEGRSADEQFF. Here the CDR3 DNA reads TGTGCCAGCAGCTTAGAGGGCCGCTCGGCGGATGAGCAGTTCTTC. Based on the CDR3 plus reference TRBV7-3 and TRBJ2-1, the full variable domain is GAGVSQTPSNKVTEKGKYVELRCDPISGHTALYWYRQSLGQGPEFLIYFQGTGAADDSGLPNDRFFAVRPEGSVSTLKIQRTERGDSAVYLCASSLEGRSADEQFFGPGTRLTVL.

This clone was counted a single time. The V call is TRBV19, the J call TRBJ1-3; no reliable D call. Trimming removed 0 bases from V and 2 bases from J, with 11 bases in between. Germline assignment: CDR1 LNHDA and CDR2 SQIVND (reference sequence). The CDR3 is made up of 16 amino acids. This chain's CDR3 is CASSIDPGAPGNTIYF. The CDR3 coding sequence is TGTGCCAGTAGTATAGATCCGGGAGCGCCTGGAAACACCATATATTTT.

The V and J genes are TRBV21-1 and TRBJ2-5; TRBD2, the D gene given by the table, was not confirmed from the DNA. TRBV21-1 is a documented pseudogene. The CDR3 runs 16 residues. The CDR3: CASSKSAGATQETQYF. CDR3 DNA: TGTGCCAGCAGCAAATCGGCGGGGGCCACACAAGAGACCCAGTACTTC.

V usage is TRBV27 and J usage is TRBJ2-5; tentatively, D is TRBD1 (6 bases). The germline V gene encodes CDR1 MNHEY and CDR2 SMNVEV (reference sequence). Trimming stripped 1 base from V and 5 bases from J, with 11 bases between. The CDR3 runs to 14 residues. The CDR3 is CASSLWGPGETQYF. The DNA for the CDR3 is TGTGCCAGCAGTTTATGGGGGCCTGGGGAGACCCAGTACTTC.

This clone is medium-sized in the sample. The chain carries TRBV28 and TRBJ1-6; D gene uncertain. The CDR3 covers 15 residues. V gave up 7 bases and J gave up 5 bases, with 15 bases separating them. CDR1 and CDR2 from the germline V gene are MDHEN and SYDVKM. CDR3 in DNA: TGTGCCAGCACCATATTCAGGAACAATAATTCACCCCTCCACTTT. This translates into CASTIFRNNNSPLHF.

The J gene is TRBJ1-5, the V gene TRBV15, with D uncertain. The V and J ends lost 1 base and 0 bases respectively, with 10 bases between them. CDR1 is LNHNV, CDR2 YYDKDF, per germline (reference sequence). This CDR3 is 16 amino acids long. This chain's CDR3 is CATSRGAGNSNQPQHF. The CDR3 DNA follows: TGTGCCACCAGCAGAGGGGCAGGCAATAGCAATCAGCCCCAGCATTTT.

The rearrangement links TRBV19 to TRBJ2-1; 10 bases align to TRBD2. The CDR3 extends over 15 amino acids. CDR1 LNHDA and CDR2 SQIVND come from the germline V gene (reference sequence). V lost 7 bases to trimming and J lost 4 bases; unmatched junction nucleotides: 7. CDR3 sequence (DNA): TGTGCCAGTAAAATGACTAGCGGGCGTTACAATGAGCAGTTCTTC. It translates to CASKMTSGRYNEQFF.